The clone carrying this T cell receptor beta chain was counted once. Its antigen is undetermined. CDR1 and CDR2 from the germline V gene are SEHNR and FQNEAQ (reference sequence). The CDR3 is made up of 11 amino acids. The ends were cut back, 7 bases at V and 8 bases at J, with 8 bases in the middle. A second PCR, run for roughly 7 to 12 cycles, used a sample-barcoded 5' primer plus a J-beta primer mix. Any given sample supplied a minimum of 2.5 million CDR3-containing paired-end reads. TCRdb itself ran the 5' RACE reads through MiXCR, one entry per CDR3 protein. The data hold roughly 680,000 distinct CDR3 sequences, with around 21% observed a single time. The sample belongs to a study of blood T cells in healthy people across ages. Study-level findings and limits: The lack of PBMC sorting stopped any conclusive naive versus antigen-experienced comparison. The CMV status of each donor remained undetermined, and this could have confounded shifts in expanded clonotypes.

Each sample used at least 6.5 million PBMCs. The chain employs TRBV7-9 and TRBJ2-2; D not certain. The sequence was obtained from a man aged 65 to 85 in good health. The sample comprised blood. CDR3 bases: TGTGCCAGCACCTCGTTGGGGGAGCTGTTTTTT. Translating gives CASTSLGELFF.